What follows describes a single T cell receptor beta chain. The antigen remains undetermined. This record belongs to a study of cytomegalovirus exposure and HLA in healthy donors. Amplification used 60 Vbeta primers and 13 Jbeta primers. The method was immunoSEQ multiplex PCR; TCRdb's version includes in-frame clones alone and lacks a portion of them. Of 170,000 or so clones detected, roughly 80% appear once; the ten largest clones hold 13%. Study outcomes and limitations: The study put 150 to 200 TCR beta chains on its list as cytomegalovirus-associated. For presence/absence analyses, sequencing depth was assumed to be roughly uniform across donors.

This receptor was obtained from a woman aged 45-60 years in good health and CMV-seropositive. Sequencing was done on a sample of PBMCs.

The CDR3 here is CASSLETPGNSPLHF. Here the CDR3 DNA reads TGTGCCAGCAGCTTAGAGACACCGGGGAATTCACCCCTCCACTTT. The chain carries TRBV7-2 and TRBJ1-6; D not resolved. V was cut by 1 base and J by 7 bases, with 11 bases left in between. In germline, CDR1 is SGHTA, CDR2 FQGNSA. This CDR3 has 15 residues.